A selection of T cell receptor beta chains follows, all from one sample in a study of tumor-infiltrating lymphocytes in oesophageal squamous cell carcinoma. TCRdb re-called the PCR reads through MiXCR, storing one row per CDR3 protein. This repertoire shows about 21,000 distinct CDR3 sequences, 40% to 45% found once; its top ten account for roughly 13%. The sample consisted of normal esophageal tissue next to the tumor. The receptor source for this set is a male donor with esophageal squamous cell carcinoma. Both conserved end residues are part of each CDR3. The order of the fields is CDR3 DNA, CDR3 protein, D gene, clone size, J gene, V gene. The D gene is left open where the match is weak. Rows may omit the clone size; those that give it use once, few, many or a size class.

CDR3nt: TGTGCCAGCAGTTACTCGAGCAGGAGAGACAATGGGCAGTTCTTC
CDR3aa: CASSYSSRRDNGQFF
d_gene: -
abundance: -
j_gene: TRBJ2-1
v_gene: TRBV6-6

CDR3nt: TGTGCCAGCAGCTCGGGACAGAGCTCTGGAAACACCATATATTTT
CDR3aa: CASSSGQSSGNTIYF
d_gene: TRBD1
abundance: few
j_gene: TRBJ1-3
v_gene: TRBV5-8

CDR3nt: TGTGCCAGCAGTTGGGATGGGGACAGGTCTTCGTCACCCCTCCACTTC
CDR3aa: CASSWDGDRSSSPLHF
d_gene: TRBD1
abundance: many
j_gene: TRBJ2-5
v_gene: TRBV27

CDR3nt: TGTGCCAGCAGCTTAACAGAAGCGAAGACCCCGTACTTC
CDR3aa: CASSLTEAKTPYF
d_gene: -
abundance: -
j_gene: TRBJ2-5
v_gene: TRBV7-9

CDR3nt: TGTGCCAGCAGCCTACTGGCGGGAGGCCCCGATTACGAGCAGTACTTC
CDR3aa: CASSLLAGGPDYEQYF
d_gene: TRBD2
abundance: -
j_gene: TRBJ2-7
v_gene: TRBV7-2

CDR3nt: TGTGCCAGCAGCCCGTCCGGGTCCTACAATGAGCAGTTCTTC
CDR3aa: CASSPSGSYNEQFF
d_gene: -
abundance: -
j_gene: TRBJ2-1
v_gene: TRBV28

CDR3nt: TGTGCCAGCAGCTCCACAGGTGAGAACACTGAGGCTTTCTTT
CDR3aa: CASSSTGENTEAFF
d_gene: -
abundance: -
j_gene: TRBJ1-1
v_gene: TRBV7-4

CDR3nt: TGTGCCTGGTCCTCCGGACTGAACACCGGGGAGCTGTTTTTT
CDR3aa: CAWSSGLNTGELFF
d_gene: -
abundance: once
j_gene: TRBJ2-2
v_gene: TRBV30

CDR3nt: TGTGCCAGCAGCCCCCGTTGGGATCACGAGCAGTACTTC
CDR3aa: CASSPRWDHEQYF
d_gene: -
abundance: once
j_gene: TRBJ2-7
v_gene: TRBV7-2

CDR3nt: TGTGCCAGCAGTTACAGGGTCGACAATGAGCAGTTCTTC
CDR3aa: CASSYRVDNEQFF
d_gene: -
abundance: many
j_gene: TRBJ2-1
v_gene: TRBV6-6

CDR3nt: TGTGCCAGCAGCTTAGCATTCTTGAGGGGGGAGACCCAGTACTTC
CDR3aa: CASSLAFLRGETQYF
d_gene: -
abundance: many
j_gene: TRBJ2-5
v_gene: TRBV7-9

CDR3nt: TGTGCCAGCAGCTTAGGGAGGGTGTACGAGCAGTACTTC
CDR3aa: CASSLGRVYEQYF
d_gene: -
abundance: -
j_gene: TRBJ2-7
v_gene: TRBV7-2

CDR3nt: TGTGCCAGTAGTACCCGCGGGCGGGGCACCTACAATGAGCAGTTCTTC
CDR3aa: CASSTRGRGTYNEQFF
d_gene: -
abundance: few
j_gene: TRBJ2-1
v_gene: TRBV19

CDR3nt: TGTGCCAGCAGCGTAGTGCACACGGGGGAGCTGTTTTTT
CDR3aa: CASSVVHTGELFF
d_gene: -
abundance: few
j_gene: TRBJ2-2
v_gene: TRBV9

CDR3nt: TGTGCCAGCAGCACAATGTCTTGGGATACGCAGTATTTT
CDR3aa: CASSTMSWDTQYF
d_gene: -
abundance: few
j_gene: TRBJ2-3
v_gene: TRBV7-2

CDR3nt: TGCGCCAGCAGCTCGCGGGGACAACAAGAGACCCAGTACTTC
CDR3aa: CASSSRGQQETQYF
d_gene: -
abundance: few
j_gene: TRBJ2-5
v_gene: TRBV4-1

CDR3nt: TGTGCCATCAGTGAGCCCCGAGGGGGGAATGAGCAGTTCTTC
CDR3aa: CAISEPRGGNEQFF
d_gene: -
abundance: many
j_gene: TRBJ2-1
v_gene: TRBV10-3

CDR3nt: TGTGCCACCTCCTCCGGGACAGTCACCTACGAGCAGTACTTC
CDR3aa: CATSSGTVTYEQYF
d_gene: TRBD1
abundance: -
j_gene: TRBJ2-7
v_gene: TRBV27

CDR3nt: TGTGCCAGCAGTGGGACAGGGAACGAGCAGTACTTC
CDR3aa: CASSGTGNEQYF
d_gene: TRBD1
abundance: many
j_gene: TRBJ2-7
v_gene: TRBV6-1

CDR3nt: TGTGCCAGCAGCTTAGGGACAGGGAGGGGCAATGAGCAGTTCTTC
CDR3aa: CASSLGTGRGNEQFF
d_gene: -
abundance: -
j_gene: TRBJ2-1
v_gene: TRBV7-2

CDR3nt: TGTGCCAGCAGGCGGGCAATAATAGAGCCCCAGCATTTT
CDR3aa: CASRRAIIEPQHF
d_gene: -
abundance: -
j_gene: TRBJ1-5
v_gene: TRBV12-3/TRBV12-4

CDR3nt: TGCGCCAGCAGCCCACAGGGGGGGAATGAAAAACTGTTTTTT
CDR3aa: CASSPQGGNEKLFF
d_gene: TRBD1
abundance: -
j_gene: TRBJ1-4
v_gene: TRBV5-1

CDR3nt: TGTGCCATCAGTGATTTGGCTAGCGGGAGCACAGATACGCAGTATTTT
CDR3aa: CAISDLASGSTDTQYF
d_gene: TRBD2
abundance: many
j_gene: TRBJ2-3
v_gene: TRBV10-3

CDR3nt: TGCGCCAGCAGTGATCAGGGTACAGAGGAGACCCAGTACTTC
CDR3aa: CASSDQGTEETQYF
d_gene: -
abundance: medium-sized
j_gene: TRBJ2-5
v_gene: TRBV10-2

CDR3nt: TGTGCCAGCAGTTCCCACGGGACTAGCGGGAGCTACGAGCAGTACTTC
CDR3aa: CASSSHGTSGSYEQYF
d_gene: TRBD2
abundance: -
j_gene: TRBJ2-7
v_gene: TRBV12-3/TRBV12-4

CDR3nt: TGCGCCAGCAGCCTGGCGGGGGGCATCACCGGGGAGCTGTTTTTT
CDR3aa: CASSLAGGITGELFF
d_gene: TRBD2
abundance: many
j_gene: TRBJ2-2
v_gene: TRBV5-4

CDR3nt: TGTGCCAGCAGCTTGGGGAACACCTACTCCTACGAGCAGTACTTC
CDR3aa: CASSLGNTYSYEQYF
d_gene: -
abundance: many
j_gene: TRBJ2-7
v_gene: TRBV5-4

CDR3nt: TGCGCCAGCAGCTTTCAGTCTAGCACAGATACGCAGTATTTT
CDR3aa: CASSFQSSTDTQYF
d_gene: -
abundance: -
j_gene: TRBJ2-3
v_gene: TRBV5-1

CDR3nt: TGTGCCAGCACCCCTGGACAGGGGGCGGGAGAGCAGTACTTC
CDR3aa: CASTPGQGAGEQYF
d_gene: TRBD1
abundance: -
j_gene: TRBJ2-5
v_gene: TRBV27

CDR3nt: TGTGCCAGCAGCTTAGCGAGCGGGAGGGCCGTGACTGAGCAGTTCTTC
CDR3aa: CASSLASGRAVTEQFF
d_gene: TRBD2
abundance: few
j_gene: TRBJ2-1
v_gene: TRBV7-6

CDR3nt: TGTGCCAGCAGTTACTCGGGGGCATCCTCCACTGGGGCCAACGTCCTGACTTTC
CDR3aa: CASSYSGASSTGANVLTF
d_gene: -
abundance: many
j_gene: TRBJ2-6
v_gene: TRBV6-6

CDR3nt: TGTGCCAGCAGTGCCGGGGGACCTGGAAACACCATATATTTT
CDR3aa: CASSAGGPGNTIYF
d_gene: -
abundance: -
j_gene: TRBJ1-3
v_gene: TRBV6-6

CDR3nt: TGTGCCAGCAGTGGAGGTAACGGATTCTCTGAAGCTTTCTTT
CDR3aa: CASSGGNGFSEAFF
d_gene: -
abundance: many
j_gene: TRBJ1-1
v_gene: TRBV6-1

CDR3nt: TGTGCCAGCTCACCGCAGACGGGGGGCAATCAGCCCCAGCATTTT
CDR3aa: CASSPQTGGNQPQHF
d_gene: -
abundance: few
j_gene: TRBJ1-5
v_gene: TRBV18